These 30 T cell receptor beta chains came from one sample sequenced in a study of OX40 agonist ivuxolimab in advanced cancers. Method: immunoSEQ multiplex PCR; TCRdb's copy keeps in-frame clones and lacks some. The table records tens of thousands of clones, about 88% of them present only once. The source material was CD4+ or CD8+ T cells sorted from blood, sampled in a trial of the OX40 agonist ivuxolimab. These receptor sequences come from an adult with an advanced solid tumor such as melanoma, head and neck, liver or kidney cancer.

This chain connects TRBV7-8 to TRBJ2-1; TRBD2 is a possible D gene (5 bases). This CDR3 has 14 residues. Per the germline V gene, CDR1 is SGHVS and CDR2 is FQNEAQ. Trimming took off 5 bases at V and 3 bases at J, with 11 bases between the two ends. CDR3 DNA: TGTGCCAGCAGCCGTCGGAGGTTCTACAATGAGCAGTTCTTC. It encodes CASSRRRFYNEQFF.

The CDR3 region is CASSPPLAGGPGEQFF. CDR3 bases: TGCGCCAGCAGCCCCCCCCTAGCGGGAGGGCCAGGTGAGCAGTTCTTC. The rearrangement links TRBV5-1 to TRBJ2-1; the match to TRBD2 covers 12 bases. Trimming at V came to 4 bases and at J to 9 bases, leaving 11 bases not matched to a gene. This CDR3 has 16 residues. Germline V gene sequence: CDR1 SGHRS, CDR2 YFSETQ.

The chain couples TRBV5-1 to TRBJ1-3, with 10 bases fitting TRBD1. V gave up 4 bases and J gave up 4 bases; unmatched junction bases: 5. The CDR3 has 15 amino acids. Germline CDR1 reads SGHRS; CDR2 reads YFSETQ. This chain's CDR3 is CASSTGTGEGNTIYF. As DNA, the CDR3 is TGCGCCAGCAGCACCGGGACAGGGGAGGGAAACACCATATATTTT.

This rearrangement joins TRBV4-2 to TRBJ2-4; the match to TRBD1 covers 7 bases. With 0 bases clipped from V and 7 bases from J, the junction kept 6 bases outside the gene matches. Per germline, CDR1 LGHNA and CDR2 YNFKEQ. The CDR3 spans 15 residues. CDR3 sequence (DNA): TGTGCCAGCAGCCAAGAGCAGGGGGTGAGGAACATTCAGTACTTC. Its translation is CASSQEQGVRNIQYF.

V usage is TRBV28 and J usage is TRBJ1-2; 8 bases map to TRBD1. The CDR3 is 13 amino acids. CDR1 MDHEN and CDR2 SYDVKM come from the germline V gene. The V gene end was trimmed by 3 bases and the J gene end by 4 bases; junction bases not matched to a gene: 1. DNA of the CDR3: TGTGCCAGCAGTTTTGACAGGGGCTATGGCTACACCTTC. This encodes CASSFDRGYGYTF.

The V call is TRBV11-2, the J call TRBJ1-4; D might be TRBD1 (5 bases). Trimming took off 3 bases at V and 4 bases at J, with 9 bases between the two ends. CDR1 and CDR2 from the germline V gene are SGHAT and FQNNGV. CDR3 size: 14 residues. CDR3 sequence (DNA): TGTGCCAGCAGCTTGGGGCAGGGTAATGAAAAACTGTTTTTT. Amino acids: CASSLGQGNEKLFF.

On this clone: Germline and junction disagree at one end, which may indicate a read error. Other DNA sequences in this specimen translate into the identical CDR3. The chain links TRBV4-1 to TRBJ2-7, with 12 bases matching TRBD2. The germline V gene has CDR1 MGHRA and CDR2 YSYEKL. The CDR3 totals 15 residues. The CDR3 spells CASSQTSGSLYEQYF. CDR3 sequence (DNA): TGCGCCAGCAGCCAGACTAGCGGGAGTCTCTACGAGCAGTATTTC.

J is TRBJ2-5 and V is TRBV7-3; D unresolved. This CDR3 is built from 13 residues. The ends were cut back, 2 bases at V and 3 bases at J, with 7 bases in the middle. The germline CDR1 and CDR2 sequences are SGHTA and FQGTGA. CDR3: CASSLVPEETQYF. The CDR3 DNA sequence: TGTGCCAGCAGCTTAGTCCCAGAAGAGACCCAGTACTTC.

Note on this clone: Distinct nucleotide sequences in the sample also encode this CDR3. CDR3 in DNA: TGTGCCACCAGCAGAGACAGGAACTATGGCTACACCTTC. This codes for CATSRDRNYGYTF. This chain uses TRBV15 with TRBJ1-2; D not resolved. There are 13 residues in the CDR3. Trimming removed 0 bases from V and 2 bases from J, with 4 bases in between. The germline gives CDR1 LNHNV, CDR2 YYDKDF (reference sequence). Using reference TRBV15 and TRBJ1-2 for the parts outside the CDR3, the full variable domain is DAMVIQNPRYQVTQFGKPVTLSCSQTLNHNVMYWYQQKSSQAPKLLFHYYDKDFNNEADTPDNFQSRRPNTSFCFLDIRSPGLGDTAMYLCATSRDRNYGYTFGSGTRLTVV.

The chain is built from TRBV29-1 and TRBJ1-3; 7 bases are a match to TRBD1. The germline V gene has CDR1 SQVTM and CDR2 ANQGSEA. The trim removed 7 bases at V and 0 bases at J, leaving 15 bases unmatched. The CDR3 runs to 17 residues. CDR3 amino acids: CSAIDRALTYSGNTIYF. For the CDR3, the DNA is TGCAGCGCTATAGACAGGGCCCTGACCTACTCTGGAAACACCATATATTTT.

This clone appeared a few times. The chain carries TRBV7-6 and TRBJ2-3; the D is unclear. The germline V gene encodes CDR1 SGHVS and CDR2 FNYEAQ. Trimming left V 2 bases short and J 3 bases short, with 9 bases between. The CDR3 is 14 amino acids. The chain's CDR3 is CASSLLVSTDTQYF. The CDR3 DNA reads TGTGCCAGCAGCTTACTAGTCTCGACAGATACGCAGTATTTT.

The rearrangement links TRBV18 to TRBJ2-7; D ambiguous. Trimming shortened V by 6 bases and J by 2 bases, and 8 bases separated the two germline ends. Germline V gene lookup returns CDR1 KGHSH and CDR2 LQKENI. CDR3 length: 12 residues. In nucleotides, the CDR3 is TGTGCCAGCTCGAGAGCAACCTACGAGCAGTACTTC. This encodes CASSRATYEQYF.

This clone was counted a single time. The chain joins TRBV6-1 to TRBJ2-5, with 7 positions matching TRBD2. This CDR3 is built from 13 residues. The germline CDR1 and CDR2 sequences are MNHNS and SASEGT. V was clipped by 8 bases and J by 5 bases; unmatched bases: 8. The CDR3 DNA reads as TGTGCCAGCGGGAGGGCCGAGGCGGAGACCCAGTACTTC. This encodes CASGRAEAETQYF.

This chain joins TRBV15 and TRBJ1-5, with D unclear. The CDR3 has 17 residues. V was shortened by 0 bases and J by 0 bases, with 12 bases between the two germline ends. Germline lookup yields CDR1 LNHNV and CDR2 YYDKDF (reference sequence). The CDR3 nucleotides are TGTGCCACCAGCAGAGAGGTCGCCAGGATTAGCAATCAGCCCCAGCATTTT. This encodes CATSREVARISNQPQHF.

V usage is TRBV6-1 and J usage is TRBJ2-2, with a tentative D call TRBD1 (6 bases). Germline V gene lookup returns CDR1 MNHNS and CDR2 SASEGT. V was clipped by 4 bases and J by 7 bases, with 13 bases between them. This CDR3 region has 14 residues. CDR3 bases: TGTGCCAGCAGTGTTTTAGGGGACAACGGGGAGCTGTTTTTT. This translates into CASSVLGDNGELFF.

The CDR3 DNA reads as TGTGCCAGCAGCCCAAAGGGGCCAGAGACCCAGTACTTC. Translation gives CASSPKGPETQYF. The genes are TRBV7-9 and TRBJ2-5, with a possible D match to TRBD1 (5 bases). In germline, CDR1 is SEHNR, CDR2 FQNEAQ (reference sequence). The CDR3 loop spans 13 amino acids. With 5 bases removed from V and 4 bases from J, the gap between germline ends came to 11 bases.

The CDR3 protein is CASRETDSRGYTF. Written as DNA, the CDR3 is TGTGCCAGCAGAGAGACAGACTCTAGGGGCTACACCTTC. V gene TRBV2 combines with J gene TRBJ1-2, with a weak D call TRBD1 (5 bases). Trimming removed 6 bases at V and 8 bases at J, with 16 bases between. CDR1 is SNHLY and CDR2 is FYNNEI in the germline V gene. The CDR3 is made up of 13 amino acids. Together with reference TRBV2 and TRBJ1-2, the CDR3 gives the full variable domain: EPEVTQTPSHQVTQMGQEVILRCVPISNHLYFYWYRQILGQKVEFLVSFYNNEISEKSEIFDDQFSVERPDGSNFTLKIRSTKLEDSAMYFCASRETDSRGYTFGSGTRLTVV.

V is TRBV2 and J is TRBJ2-6; 7 bases are a match to TRBD1. Germline CDR1 reads SNHLY; CDR2 reads FYNNEI. CDR3 length equals 18 residues. The ends lost 1 base at V and 4 bases at J; junction bases unmatched: 10. CDR3 coding DNA: TGTGCCAGCAGTGAAGAAAGGTTGACAGGGCCCGGGGCCAACGTCCTGACTTTC. It yields the protein CASSEERLTGPGANVLTF. Full variable domain (rest looked up from reference TRBV2 and TRBJ2-6): EPEVTQTPSHQVTQMGQEVILRCVPISNHLYFYWYRQILGQKVEFLVSFYNNEISEKSEIFDDQFSVERPDGSNFTLKIRSTKLEDSAMYFCASSEERLTGPGANVLTFGAGSRLTVL.

The chain recombines TRBV29-1 with TRBJ2-5; TRBD1 or TRBD2 may be the D gene (5 bases each). The J call may not be correct, given that the DNA end is closer to TRBJ2-7. This CDR3 is 11 amino acids long. In germline, CDR1 is SQVTM, CDR2 ANQGSEA. DNA of the CDR3: TGCAGCGCCGGGACCGCAGGCGAGCAGTACTTC. It encodes CSAGTAGEQYF.

This rearrangement joins TRBV18 to TRBJ2-2; TRBD1 aligns across 9 bases. J was trimmed by 4 bases and V by 2 bases; bases with no gene match: 2. Germline CDR1 is KGHSH and CDR2 is LQKENI. The CDR3 extends over 15 amino acids. The chain's CDR3 is CASSPWTGVTGELFF. The CDR3 coding sequence is TGTGCCAGCTCACCATGGACAGGGGTCACCGGGGAGCTGTTTTTT.

The chain is built from TRBV18 and TRBJ2-7; 7 nucleotides line up with TRBD1. Germline V CDR1 and CDR2: KGHSH, LQKENI. The CDR3 consists of 14 residues. Trimming removed 3 bases from V and 3 bases from J; junction bases left unmatched: 5. DNA for the CDR3: TGTGCCAGCTCACCCTACCGGGACAGCTACGAGCAGTACTTC. Protein: CASSPYRDSYEQYF.

This chain links TRBV30 with TRBJ1-4; D is undetermined. CDR3 size: 13 residues. The germline CDR1 and CDR2 sequences are GTSNPN and SVGIG (reference sequence). Trimming removed 3 bases at V and 5 bases at J, with 10 bases between. CDR3 bases: TGTGCCTGGAGCCGACTGAGAAATGAAAAACTGTTTTTT. Translated, it gives CAWSRLRNEKLFF.

The CDR3: CASSWGRDITNYGYTF. The CDR3 region has the DNA TGTGCCAGCAGTTGGGGCCGGGACATCACTAACTATGGCTACACCTTC. J is TRBJ1-2 and V is TRBV6-6, with a weak D call TRBD1 (6 bases). The CDR3 sequence is 16 residues long. Germline CDR1 MNHNY, CDR2 SVGAGI (reference sequence). Between the trimmed V and J ends, which lost 4 bases and 0 bases, there was a span of 15 bases.

V and J are TRBV6-5 and TRBJ1-2; a weak D match, TRBD1 (5 bases). The length of the CDR3 is 13 residues. Germline V gene data show CDR1 as MNHEY and CDR2 as SVGAGI. Deletions cut 8 bases from V and 5 bases from J, with 15 bases between. The CDR3 sequence: CASRPGPAYGYTF. DNA for the CDR3: TGTGCCAGCCGTCCGGGACCGGCATATGGCTACACCTTC.

The chain combines TRBV5-1 with TRBJ2-2, with D maybe TRBD1 (6 bases). The germline V gene encodes CDR1 SGHRS and CDR2 YFSETQ. Trimming left V 6 bases short and J 2 bases short, with 14 bases between. The CDR3 contains 15 residues. CDR3 amino acids: CASNFRDTNTGELFF. In nucleotides, the CDR3 is TGCGCCAGCAACTTCCGGGACACCAACACCGGGGAGCTGTTTTTT.

V usage is TRBV6-6 and J usage is TRBJ2-1, with TRBD2 identical over 8 bases. CDR3 length equals 15 residues. Trimming removed 6 bases from V and 4 bases from J; junction bases left unmatched: 8. Per germline, CDR1 MNHNY and CDR2 SVGAGI (reference sequence). CDR3 residues: CASRLTSGAYNEQFF. CDR3 coding DNA: TGTGCCAGCAGATTAACTAGCGGAGCATACAATGAGCAGTTCTTC.

The chain recombines TRBV29-1 with TRBJ2-7; tentatively, D is TRBD2 (5 bases). The CDR3 consists of 15 residues. The germline V gene has CDR1 SQVTM and CDR2 ANQGSEA. Trimming cost V 6 bases and J 2 bases, with 20 bases left between them. The CDR3 region has the DNA TGCAGCGTCGGGATACTCAGGCAAACTACCTACGAGCAGTACTTC. Its protein product is CSVGILRQTTYEQYF.

V usage is TRBV11-3 and J usage is TRBJ2-1; D is ambiguous. The CDR3 loop spans 12 amino acids. Germline CDR1 reads SGHNT; CDR2 reads YENEEA. V was shortened by 5 bases and J by 8 bases, with 10 bases between the two germline ends. The CDR3 sequence is CASSPHGDEQFF. The CDR3 DNA follows: TGTGCCAGCAGCCCGCATGGCGATGAGCAGTTCTTC.

The V and J genes are TRBV28 and TRBJ2-7; possibly TRBD2 for D (7 bases). V was shortened by 7 bases and J by 3 bases, with 22 bases between the two germline ends. Germline V lookup: CDR1 MDHEN, CDR2 SYDVKM. The CDR3 extends over 16 amino acids. The CDR3 sequence: CASKQGGLAVFYEQYF. The CDR3 region has the DNA TGTGCCAGCAAACAGGGTGGGCTAGCGGTTTTCTACGAGCAGTACTTC.

V gene TRBV2 combines with J gene TRBJ2-7; no firm D call. The CDR3 has 12 amino acids. Germline V CDR1 and CDR2: SNHLY, FYNNEI. V lost 2 bases to trimming and J lost 2 bases, with 4 bases between them. The CDR3 loop is CASSEQAYEQYF. CDR3 in DNA: TGTGCCAGCAGTGAACAGGCCTACGAGCAGTACTTC.